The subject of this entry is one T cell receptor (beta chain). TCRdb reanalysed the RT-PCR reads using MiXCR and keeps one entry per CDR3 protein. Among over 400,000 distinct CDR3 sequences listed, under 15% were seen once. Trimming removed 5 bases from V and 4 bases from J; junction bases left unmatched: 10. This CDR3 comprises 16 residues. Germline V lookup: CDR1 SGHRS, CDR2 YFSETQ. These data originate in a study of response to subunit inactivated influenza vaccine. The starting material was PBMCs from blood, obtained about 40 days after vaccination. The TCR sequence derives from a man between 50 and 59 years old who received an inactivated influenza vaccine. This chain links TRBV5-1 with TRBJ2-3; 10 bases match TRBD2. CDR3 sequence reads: CASSKEVAGGSDTQYF. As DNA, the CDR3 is TGCGCCAGCAGTAAAGAGGTAGCGGGGGGATCAGATACGCAGTATTTT.